Presented here are 17 T cell receptor beta chains from one specimen sequenced in a study of OX40 agonist ivuxolimab in advanced cancers. Sequencing was performed with immunoSEQ multiplex PCR; in TCRdb, only in-frame clones are kept and a portion is missing. The table shows about 93,000 clones, with about 91% occurring only once. The source was CD4+ or CD8+ T cells sorted from blood, collected in a trial of the OX40 agonist ivuxolimab. Receptors originate from an adult with an advanced solid tumor such as melanoma, head and neck, liver or kidney cancer.

The V and J genes are TRBV9 and TRBJ2-3; TRBD2 aligns across 13 bases. Germline lookup yields CDR1 SGDLS and CDR2 YYNGEE. After removal of 3 bases from V and 3 bases from J, the junction contained 4 bases not matched to a gene. This CDR3 region has 16 residues. This chain's CDR3 is CASSAETSGGTDTQYF. CDR3 nucleotides: TGTGCCAGCAGCGCGGAGACTAGCGGGGGGACAGATACGCAGTATTTT.

This chain joins TRBV6-6 and TRBJ2-7; D could derive from TRBD1 or TRBD2 (6 bases each). V was cut by 4 bases and J by 4 bases, with 17 bases left in between. CDR1 is MNHNY, CDR2 SVGAGI, per germline (reference sequence). The CDR3 length is 15 residues. Here the CDR3 reads CASSSTGGRAYEQYF. CDR3 nucleotide sequence: TGTGCCAGCAGTTCCACCGGGGGCAGGGCGTACGAGCAGTACTTC.

The CDR3 loop is CASSIDPRDRAEAFF. CDR3 nucleotides: TGTGCCAGTAGTATAGATCCCCGGGACCGAGCTGAAGCTTTCTTT. The V gene is TRBV19, the J gene TRBJ1-1; tentatively, D is TRBD1 (5 bases). The CDR3 length is 15 residues. Germline CDR1 reads LNHDA; CDR2 reads SQIVND (reference sequence). V lost 0 bases and J 6 bases, leaving 14 bases between the germline ends.

The rearrangement joins TRBV6-5 to TRBJ2-7; D not certain. V shed 4 bases and J shed 3 bases, with 10 bases lying between them. CDR3 length: 13 amino acids. Germline V gene lookup returns CDR1 MNHEY and CDR2 SVGAGI. CDR3 DNA sequence: TGTGCCAGCAGTTCCCGGACGGACTACGAGCAGTACTTC. Its protein product is CASSSRTDYEQYF.

V is TRBV7-9 and J is TRBJ2-1, with unresolved D. The V and J ends lost 5 bases and 8 bases respectively, with 7 bases between them. This CDR3 spans 11 amino acids. CDR1 SEHNR and CDR2 FQNEAQ come from the germline V gene (reference sequence). CDR3 sequence (DNA): TGTGCCAGCAGCACCGAAGATGAGCAGTTCTTC. This sequence encodes CASSTEDEQFF.

The CDR3 loop is CASSSGPEKETQYF. CDR3 in DNA: TGTGCCAGCAGCTCGGGCCCAGAGAAAGAGACCCAGTACTTC. The rearrangement links TRBV7-3 to TRBJ2-5; D is ambiguous. Germline assignment: CDR1 SGHTA and CDR2 FQGTGA. V gave up 4 bases and J gave up 3 bases, with 12 bases separating them. This CDR3 contains 14 residues.

This chain links TRBV2 with TRBJ2-5; TRBD1 might be the D (5 bases). The ends were cut back, 2 bases at V and 2 bases at J, with 9 bases in the middle. CDR1 is SNHLY, CDR2 FYNNEI, per germline. The CDR3 contains 14 residues. The CDR3 DNA sequence: TGTGCCAGCAGTGAACGACAGACACAAGAGACCCAGTACTTC. Amino acids: CASSERQTQETQYF.

CDR3 sequence (DNA): TGTGCCAGCAGTGCCCCAGGGGGCTCGACTGAAGCTTTCTTT. Its translation: CASSAPGGSTEAFF. This sequence joins TRBV6-1 and TRBJ1-1; 8 nucleotides match TRBD1. This CDR3 is built from 14 residues. From germline, CDR1 is MNHNS and CDR2 SASEGT. V gave up 4 bases and J gave up 5 bases; unmatched junction bases: 6.

The gene calls are TRBV2 and TRBJ2-5, with TRBD1 identical over 7 bases. Germline V gene sequence: CDR1 SNHLY, CDR2 FYNNEI. CDR3 length: 14 amino acids. Germline trimming cut 6 bases from V and 4 bases from J; bases unmatched to any gene: 8. The CDR3 reads CASSKTGSPETQYF. CDR3 coding DNA: TGTGCCAGCAGCAAGACAGGGTCCCCAGAGACCCAGTACTTC.

This chain joins TRBV5-1 and TRBJ2-4; TRBD2 agrees at 8 bases. The junction had 7 bases not matched to a gene; V was cut back by 1 base and J by 10 bases. Germline loops: CDR1 SGHRS, CDR2 YFSETQ. This CDR3 contains 14 residues. The CDR3 is CASSLSQAGDIQYF. DNA of the CDR3: TGCGCCAGCAGCTTGAGTCAAGCGGGAGATATTCAGTACTTC.

The V gene is TRBV18, the J gene TRBJ2-2; 7 bases line up with TRBD1. The CDR3 is made up of 15 amino acids. V was pared by 1 base and J by 1 base, with 0 bases of the junction left unmatched. Germline V CDR1 and CDR2: KGHSH, LQKENI. The DNA for the CDR3 is TGTGCCAGCTCACCACGGACAGGGAACACCGGGGAGCTGTTTTTT. Translating gives CASSPRTGNTGELFF.

This clone has just one count. This rearrangement joins TRBV5-6 to TRBJ1-5, with 11 bases matching TRBD1. Per the germline V gene, CDR1 is SGHDT and CDR2 is YYEEEE. V was clipped by 5 bases and J by 11 bases; unmatched bases: 12. The CDR3 sequence is 15 residues long. DNA of the CDR3: TGTGCCAGCAGTCCGCCCGGGACAGGGGGGAGGGCCCAGCATTTT. It yields the protein CASSPPGTGGRAQHF.

V and J are TRBV6-5 and TRBJ1-1; the match to TRBD1 covers 7 bases. V lost 5 bases, J lost 4 bases, and 7 bases stayed unmatched. Germline lookup yields CDR1 MNHEY and CDR2 SVGAGI. The CDR3 extends over 14 amino acids. CDR3 sequence reads: CASSGNNRGTEAFF. The CDR3, as DNA: TGTGCCAGCAGTGGTAACAACAGGGGCACTGAAGCTTTCTTT.

The chain joins TRBV18 to TRBJ2-2, with 8 bases fitting TRBD1. V was clipped by 3 bases and J by 4 bases; unmatched bases: 4. The CDR3 contains 15 residues. CDR1 is KGHSH and CDR2 is LQKENI in the germline V gene. The CDR3 DNA reads TGTGCCAGCTCACCTAGGACAGGGTCCACCGGGGAGCTGTTTTTT. Residues: CASSPRTGSTGELFF.

The genes are TRBV19 and TRBJ1-2, with D possibly TRBD1 on 6 matching bases. V shed 4 bases and J shed 4 bases, with 16 bases lying between them. The CDR3 consists of 15 residues. Germline loops: CDR1 LNHDA, CDR2 SQIVND (reference sequence). CDR3 region: CASSTSGEGSYGYTF. The DNA of the CDR3 is TGTGCCAGTAGTACCTCAGGGGAGGGAAGCTATGGCTACACCTTC.

The J gene is TRBJ2-5, the V gene TRBV14; D could derive from TRBD1 or TRBD2 (5 bases each). Germline assignment: CDR1 SGHDN and CDR2 FVKESK. The V end lost 5 bases, the J end lost 1 base, and 17 bases lay between the germline ends. The CDR3 runs 16 residues. CDR3 sequence (DNA): TGTGCCAGCAGCAAGGCTGGGGGAGCCGTCCAAGAGACCCAGTACTTC. It specifies CASSKAGGAVQETQYF. Full variable domain (rest looked up from reference TRBV14 and TRBJ2-5): EAGVTQFPSHSVIEKGQTVTLRCDPISGHDNLYWYRRVMGKEIKFLLHFVKESKQDESGMPNNRFLAERTGGTYSTLKVQPAELEDSGVYFCASSKAGGAVQETQYFGPGTRLLVL.

CDR3: CAIPLWGNYGYTF. As DNA, the CDR3 is TGTGCCATCCCGCTTTGGGGGAACTATGGCTACACCTTC. The chain combines TRBV6-1 with TRBJ1-2, with D maybe TRBD1 (5 bases). Trimming left V 10 bases short and J 2 bases short, with 14 bases between. Germline-derived CDR1 and CDR2 are MNHNS and SASEGT. This CDR3 has 13 residues.